This TCR beta chain was recovered during a study of T-cell memory formation after mild COVID-19. Background on the study: Each donor largely had its own TCR clusters.

This clonotype was found a few times. Its antigen is unidentified. V lost 8 bases and J lost 1, with 14 bases in between. The CDR3 covers 14 residues. The germline gives CDR1 MNHEY, CDR2 SVGEGT. TCRalpha and TCRbeta libraries used 5'RACE with constant-segment primers and UMIs. Using its own MiXCR run on the 5' RACE reads, TCRdb lists one record per CDR3 protein. The table records some 200,000 distinct CDR3 sequences, over 9.5% of them present only once. Overall study findings and caveats: Pre-infection memory carried some responding clones, suggesting that cross-reactive memory joined. Day 15 to 85 contractors were CD4/CD8 balanced; later expanders leaned CD4+.

The V and J genes are TRBV6-2 or TRBV6-3 and TRBJ1-1; D is uncertain. This sequence was found in a man aged 18 to 30 who had mild COVID-19 (a few samples of this study predate the infection). Cell type and time point are not known. Material: PBMCs or a T cell subset sorted from them (not recorded which). The CDR3 region is CASQTPFPNTEAFF. In DNA form, the CDR3 reads TGTGCCAGCCAGACCCCCTTTCCGAACACTGAAGCTTTCTTT.